This T cell receptor beta chain emerged from a study of T cell repertoires in cytomegalovirus infection. General study points: Public TCR beta family frequency separated CMV-and-HLA carriers, including in an independent cohort. The response measured ex vivo was dominated by TCR beta clonotypes (HLA-C-restricted and CMV-specific).

This clonotype was observed a handful of times. Its antigen remains unidentified. Using its own MiXCR run on the reads, TCRdb lists one record per CDR3 protein. The sample holds about 100,000 distinct CDR3 sequences, approximately 15% seen once. Germline CDR1 reads SEHNR; CDR2 reads FQNEAQ (reference sequence). The V and J ends lost 1 base and 8 bases respectively, with 9 bases between them. This CDR3 contains 14 residues. This sequence was found in a human donor in good health (CMV status not recorded). Some clones in this sample may be carry-over from other donors' samples. The sequencing input was PBMCs. The chain carries TRBV7-9 and TRBJ1-6, with D perhaps TRBD1 (5 bases). The CDR3 spells CASSLEAGDSPLHF. The CDR3 DNA follows: TGTGCCAGCAGCTTAGAGGCGGGGGATTCACCCCTCCACTTT. The full variable domain, its missing parts supplied by reference TRBV7-9 and TRBJ1-6, is DTGVSQNPRHKITKRGQNVTFRCDPISEHNRLYWYRQTLGQGPEFLTYFQNEAQLEKSRLLSDRFSAERPKGSFSTLEIQRTEQGDSAMYLCASSLEAGDSPLHFGNGTRLTVT.